The 19 T cell receptor beta chains presented below share a single source sample, sequenced in a study of blood T cell repertoires in COVID-19. Libraries were prepared by immunoSEQ multiplex PCR; TCRdb keeps only in-frame clonotypes and omits some of them. Of some 460,000 clones in the sample, roughly 87% were seen once. The sequenced material came from PBMCs or T cells enriched from blood (not recorded which). These receptors all stem from a woman aged 18-29 years who had recovered from COVID-19.

The genes are TRBV4-1 and TRBJ2-1; 9 bases are a match to TRBD2. The germline V gene has CDR1 MGHRA and CDR2 YSYEKL. CDR3 length: 14 residues. V lost 0 bases to trimming and J lost 15 bases; unmatched junction nucleotides: 9. CDR3 DNA sequence: TGCGCCAGCAGCCAAGATCTGGCGGGGGGGCACGTGTTCTTC. This translates into CASSQDLAGGHVFF.

The rearrangement uses TRBV19 and TRBJ1-2; D gene ambiguous. The CDR3 contains 15 residues. V was shortened by 2 bases and J by 2 bases, with 12 bases between the two germline ends. From germline, CDR1 is LNHDA and CDR2 SQIVND (reference sequence). The CDR3 reads CASSISAAGNYGYTF. The CDR3 nucleotides read TGTGCCAGTAGTATATCGGCTGCCGGGAACTATGGCTACACCTTC. The full variable domain, completed using reference TRBV19 and TRBJ1-2, is DGGITQSPKYLFRKEGQNVTLSCEQNLNHDAMYWYRQDPGQGLRLIYYSQIVNDFQKGDIAEGYSVSREKKESFPLTVTSAQKNPTAFYLCASSISAAGNYGYTFGSGTRLTVV.

The chain is built from TRBV3-1 (or the pseudogene TRBV3-2) and TRBJ2-5, with D possibly matching TRBD2 (6 bases). Germline CDR1 is LGHDT and CDR2 is YNNKEL (reference sequence). The germline V and J ends were trimmed by 2 bases and 5 bases, with 12 bases remaining between them. This CDR3 spans 14 amino acids. Here the CDR3 DNA reads TGTGCCAGCAGCCAATGGCAGCGGGCGGAGACCCAGTACTTC. Its translation is CASSQWQRAETQYF.

The V call is TRBV19, the J call TRBJ1-2, with TRBD1 as a possible D gene (6 bases). The germline CDR1 and CDR2 sequences are LNHDA and SQIVND (reference sequence). This CDR3 region has 14 residues. Trimming shortened V by 5 bases and J by 4 bases, and 14 bases separated the two germline ends. CDR3 amino acids: CASSPGQRVYGYTF. In nucleotides, the CDR3 is TGTGCCAGTAGTCCAGGACAGAGAGTCTATGGCTACACCTTC.

The genes are TRBV5-1 and TRBJ1-6, with D possibly matching TRBD1 (6 bases). Trimming pared 7 bases from V and 7 bases from J, leaving 18 bases between. The CDR3 is 15 amino acids. Germline V gives CDR1 SGHRS, CDR2 YFSETQ. The CDR3 spells CASCRAGGKNSPLHF. DNA for the CDR3: TGCGCCAGCTGCCGGGCGGGGGGCAAGAATTCACCCCTCCACTTT.

The V and J genes are TRBV2 and TRBJ1-3; TRBD1 aligns across 7 bases. Looked up from germline, CDR1 is SNHLY and CDR2 is FYNNEI. The trim removed 4 bases at V and 8 bases at J, leaving 5 bases unmatched. This CDR3 comprises 13 residues. In nucleotides, the CDR3 is TGTGCCAGCAGTGCTGACAGGGCAGACACCATATATTTT. This sequence encodes CASSADRADTIYF.

Of note for this clone: This may stem from a read error, because a much larger clone lies one nucleotide away. The chain uses TRBV3-1 (or the pseudogene TRBV3-2) and TRBJ1-1; D not certain. CDR1 is LGHDT and CDR2 is YNNKEL in the germline V gene (reference sequence). The CDR3 totals 11 residues. V lost 1 base and J lost 8, with 5 bases in between. In nucleotides, the CDR3 is TGTGCCAGCAGCCAAGCCAGGGAAGCTTTCTTT. It is translated as CASSQAREAFF.

V and J are TRBV7-8 and TRBJ2-3; 9 bases are shared with TRBD2. The germline gives CDR1 SGHVS, CDR2 FQNEAQ. This CDR3 has 16 residues. V lost 2 bases to trimming and J lost 3 bases; unmatched junction nucleotides: 6. The CDR3, as DNA: TGTGCCAGCAGCTTAATTTCTCTAGCGGGGACAGATACGCAGTATTTT. Amino acids: CASSLISLAGTDTQYF.

In DNA, the CDR3 is TGCGCCAGCAGCCACCCCCGGCGGGCGGCTAATGAAAAACTGTTTTTT. It encodes CASSHPRRAANEKLFF. This chain uses TRBV4-1 with TRBJ1-4, with unresolved D. The germline V and J ends were trimmed by 3 bases and 3 bases, with 14 bases remaining between them. The CDR3 sequence is 16 residues long. CDR1 and CDR2 from the germline V gene are MGHRA and YSYEKL.

V gene TRBV5-1 combines with J gene TRBJ1-2; no clear D gene. The germline V gene encodes CDR1 SGHRS and CDR2 YFSETQ. Deletions cut 0 bases from V and 1 base from J, with 16 bases between. The CDR3 has 17 residues. The CDR3 spells CASSLAGVKGFNYGYTF. The CDR3 region has the DNA TGCGCCAGCAGCTTGGCCGGGGTGAAGGGTTTTAACTATGGCTACACCTTC. Filled out from reference TRBV5-1 and TRBJ1-2, the complete variable domain reads KAGVTQTPRYLIKTRGQQVTLSCSPISGHRSVSWYQQTPGQGLQFLFEYFSETQRNKGNFPGRFSGRQFSNSRSEMNVSTLELGDSALYLCASSLAGVKGFNYGYTFGSGTRLTVV.

The rearrangement uses TRBV19 and TRBJ1-4; D gene unclear. The germline V gene encodes CDR1 LNHDA and CDR2 SQIVND (reference sequence). The CDR3 has 14 residues. Trimming removed 7 bases from V and 7 bases from J, with 16 bases in between. The CDR3 DNA sequence: TGTGCCAGTAAAATGGGTTCTAGTGGTGAAAAACTGTTTTTT. Protein sequence: CASKMGSSGEKLFF.

This chain connects TRBV10-3 to TRBJ1-5, with 7 bases that match TRBD1. From germline, CDR1 is ENHRY and CDR2 SYGVKD. J was trimmed by 7 bases and V by 2 bases; bases with no gene match: 2. The length of the CDR3 is 13 residues. The CDR3 sequence: CAISEDREQPQHF. For the CDR3, the DNA is TGTGCCATCAGTGAGGACAGGGAACAGCCCCAGCATTTT.

The chain has TRBV5-4 and TRBJ1-1; 7 bases map to TRBD1. The CDR3 covers 13 residues. Germline V gene sequence: CDR1 SGHNT, CDR2 YYREEE (reference sequence). The trim removed 6 bases at V and 4 bases at J, leaving 6 bases unmatched. Here the CDR3 reads CASIRDRATEAFF. The CDR3 nucleotides are TGTGCCAGCATAAGAGACAGGGCCACTGAAGCTTTCTTT.

The J gene is TRBJ2-7, the V gene TRBV9; 7 bases align to TRBD1. Germline assignment: CDR1 SGDLS and CDR2 YYNGEE. V gave up 3 bases and J gave up 5 bases; unmatched junction bases: 8. The CDR3 has 14 amino acids. CDR3 loop: CASSAGTEFNEQYF. CDR3 bases: TGTGCCAGCAGCGCCGGGACAGAGTTCAACGAGCAGTACTTC.

In its sample, this clone was seen a few times. The CDR3 reads CASSSDPAGLNTEAFF. The CDR3 coding sequence is TGCGCCAGCAGCTCCGACCCGGCAGGACTTAACACTGAAGCTTTCTTT. The chain joins TRBV5-1 to TRBJ1-1; no clear D. V shed 3 bases and J shed 2 bases, with 17 bases lying between them. The length of the CDR3 is 16 residues. CDR1 and CDR2 from the germline V gene are SGHRS and YFSETQ.

The chain uses TRBV14 and TRBJ1-1; a weak D match, TRBD1 (5 bases). The CDR3 loop spans 15 amino acids. Trimming left V 5 bases short and J 6 bases short, with 19 bases between. Germline V lookup: CDR1 SGHDN, CDR2 FVKESK. CDR3 DNA sequence: TGTGCCAGCAGCACTCAAGGGGCGTTTCGAGCTGAAGCTTTCTTT. This sequence encodes CASSTQGAFRAEAFF.

V gene TRBV30 combines with J gene TRBJ1-2; D gene ambiguous. V lost 1 base to trimming and J lost 13 bases, with 13 bases between them. Germline CDR1 is GTSNPN and CDR2 is SVGIG (reference sequence). The CDR3 is 11 residues long. The chain's CDR3 is CAWSDRGPPTF. The CDR3 DNA reads as TGTGCCTGGAGTGACCGCGGGCCGCCCACCTTC.

The chain combines TRBV9 with TRBJ2-1, with 7 nucleotides matching TRBD2. The CDR3 totals 11 residues. CDR1 and CDR2 from the germline V gene are SGDLS and YYNGEE. J lost 10 bases, V lost 4 bases, and 2 bases had no gene match. The CDR3 sequence is CASSPGREQFF. Written as DNA, the CDR3 is TGTGCCAGCAGCCCCGGGAGGGAGCAGTTCTTC.

The chain employs TRBV7-2 and TRBJ2-7; 7 bases are shared with TRBD1. CDR3 length: 15 residues. Trimming removed 4 bases from V and 3 bases from J; junction bases left unmatched: 9. CDR1 is SGHTA and CDR2 is FQGNSA in the germline V gene. DNA of the CDR3: TGTGCCAGCAGCTCCGGGACAGCTAAATTCTACGAGCAGTACTTC. Translated: CASSSGTAKFYEQYF.